This TCR beta chain appears in the sequencing data of a study of blood T cell repertoires in COVID-19. On the study more broadly: Sites across the United States, Italy and Spain contributed samples from acute and convalescent COVID-19.

The data were produced by immunoSEQ multiplex PCR, yet TCRdb's version contains in-frame clones alone and is incomplete. This table has approximately 200,000 clones, 85% appearing once. With 7 bases removed from V and 0 bases from J, the gap between germline ends came to 13 bases. Germline V lookup: CDR1 LNHDA, CDR2 SQIVND (reference sequence). The CDR3 length is 15 residues. The sequence derives from a person between 65 and 80 years old with COVID-19, enrolled during active disease. Sample: peripheral blood. This rearrangement joins TRBV19 to TRBJ1-3; possibly TRBD1 for D (6 bases). The CDR3 sequence is CASMETGDSGNTIYF. In DNA, the CDR3 is TGTGCCAGTATGGAGACAGGAGACTCTGGAAACACCATATATTTT. The variable domain in full, completed from reference TRBV19 and TRBJ1-3, reads DGGITQSPKYLFRKEGQNVTLSCEQNLNHDAMYWYRQDPGQGLRLIYYSQIVNDFQKGDIAEGYSVSREKKESFPLTVTSAQKNPTAFYLCASMETGDSGNTIYFGEGSWLTVV.